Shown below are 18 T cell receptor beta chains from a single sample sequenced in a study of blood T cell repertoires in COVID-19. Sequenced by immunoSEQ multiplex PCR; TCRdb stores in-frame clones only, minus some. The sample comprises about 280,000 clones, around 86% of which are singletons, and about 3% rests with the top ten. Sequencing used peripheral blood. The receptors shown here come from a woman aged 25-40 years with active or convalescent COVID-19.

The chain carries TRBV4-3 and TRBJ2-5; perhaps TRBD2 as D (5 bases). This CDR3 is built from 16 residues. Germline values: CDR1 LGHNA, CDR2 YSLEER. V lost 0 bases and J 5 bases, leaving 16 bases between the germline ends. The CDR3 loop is CASSQDRMATGETQYF. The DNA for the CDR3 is TGCGCCAGCAGCCAAGATCGTATGGCGACGGGGGAGACCCAGTACTTC.

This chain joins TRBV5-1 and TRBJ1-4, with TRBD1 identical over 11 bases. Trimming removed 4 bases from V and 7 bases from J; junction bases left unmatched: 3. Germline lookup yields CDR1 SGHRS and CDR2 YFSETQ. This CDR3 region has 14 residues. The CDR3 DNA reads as TGCGCCAGCAGCGAGGGGACAGGGGGTGAAAAACTGTTTTTT. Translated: CASSEGTGGEKLFF.

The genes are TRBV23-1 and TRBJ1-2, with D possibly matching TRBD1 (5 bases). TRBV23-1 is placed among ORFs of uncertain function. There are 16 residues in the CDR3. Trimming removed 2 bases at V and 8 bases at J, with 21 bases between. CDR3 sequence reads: CASSQAWAGKLKGYTF. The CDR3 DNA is TGCGCCAGCAGTCAAGCTTGGGCAGGGAAATTGAAGGGCTACACCTTC.

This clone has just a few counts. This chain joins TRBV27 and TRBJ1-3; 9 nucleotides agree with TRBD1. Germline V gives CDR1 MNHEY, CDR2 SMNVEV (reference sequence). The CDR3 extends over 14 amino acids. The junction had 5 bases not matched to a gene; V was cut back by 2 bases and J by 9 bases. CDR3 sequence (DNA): TGTGCCAGCAGTTTACGCGACAGGGGGTTCACCATATATTTT. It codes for CASSLRDRGFTIYF.

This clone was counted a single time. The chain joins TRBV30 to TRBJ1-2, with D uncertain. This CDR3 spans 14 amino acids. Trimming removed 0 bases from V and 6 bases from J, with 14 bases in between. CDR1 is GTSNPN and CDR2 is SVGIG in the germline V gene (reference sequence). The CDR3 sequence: CAWSVEGLFHGYTF. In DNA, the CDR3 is TGTGCCTGGAGTGTAGAGGGATTATTCCATGGCTACACCTTC.

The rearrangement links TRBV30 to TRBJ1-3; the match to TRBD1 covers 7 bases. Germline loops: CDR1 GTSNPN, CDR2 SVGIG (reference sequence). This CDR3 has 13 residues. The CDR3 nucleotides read TGTGCGTCCCAGGGGGAGTCTGGAAACACCATATATTTT. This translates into CASQGESGNTIYF.

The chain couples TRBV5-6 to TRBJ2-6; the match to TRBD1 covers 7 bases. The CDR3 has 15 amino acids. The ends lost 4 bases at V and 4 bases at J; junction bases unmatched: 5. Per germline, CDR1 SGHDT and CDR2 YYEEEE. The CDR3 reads CASSPRGPGANVLTF. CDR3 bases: TGTGCCAGCAGCCCTAGGGGGCCAGGGGCCAACGTCCTGACTTTC.

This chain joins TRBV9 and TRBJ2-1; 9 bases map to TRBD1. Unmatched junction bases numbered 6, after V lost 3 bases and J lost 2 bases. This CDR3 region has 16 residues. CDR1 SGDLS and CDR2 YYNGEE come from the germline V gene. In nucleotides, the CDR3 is TGTGCCAGCAGCGCGGGGACAGGGAAAACCTACAATGAGCAGTTCTTC. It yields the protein CASSAGTGKTYNEQFF.

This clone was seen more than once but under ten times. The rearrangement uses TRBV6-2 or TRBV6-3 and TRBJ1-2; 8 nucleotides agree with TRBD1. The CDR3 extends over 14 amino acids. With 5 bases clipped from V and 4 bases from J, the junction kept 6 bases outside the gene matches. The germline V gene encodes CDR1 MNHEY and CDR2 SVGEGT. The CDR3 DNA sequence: TGTGCCAGCAGTCAGACCGGGACAGGCTATGGCTACACCTTC. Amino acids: CASSQTGTGYGYTF.

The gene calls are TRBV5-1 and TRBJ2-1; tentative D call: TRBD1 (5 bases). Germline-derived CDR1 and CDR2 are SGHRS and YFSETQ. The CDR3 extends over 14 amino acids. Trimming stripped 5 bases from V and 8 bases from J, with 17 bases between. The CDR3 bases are TGCGCCAGCAGAAGGACATTCTCCGGAGATGAGCAGTTCTTC. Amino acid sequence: CASRRTFSGDEQFF. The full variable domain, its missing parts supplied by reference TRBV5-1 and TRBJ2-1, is KAGVTQTPRYLIKTRGQQVTLSCSPISGHRSVSWYQQTPGQGLQFLFEYFSETQRNKGNFPGRFSGRQFSNSRSEMNVSTLELGDSALYLCASRRTFSGDEQFFGPGTRLTVL.

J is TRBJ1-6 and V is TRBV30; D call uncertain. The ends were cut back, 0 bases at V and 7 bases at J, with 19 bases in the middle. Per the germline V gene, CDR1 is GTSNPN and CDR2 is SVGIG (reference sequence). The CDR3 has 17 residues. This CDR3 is CAWSVPLPKPHNSPLHF. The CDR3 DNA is TGTGCCTGGAGTGTACCCCTCCCGAAGCCCCACAATTCACCCCTCCACTTT.

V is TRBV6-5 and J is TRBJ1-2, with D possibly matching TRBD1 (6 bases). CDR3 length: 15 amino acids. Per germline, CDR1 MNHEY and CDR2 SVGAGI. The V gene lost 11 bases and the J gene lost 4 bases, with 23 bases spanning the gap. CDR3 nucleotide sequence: TGTGCCTCTGATGGGGGGGGCCTAAGTCCCTATGGCTACACCTTC. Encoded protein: CASDGGGLSPYGYTF.

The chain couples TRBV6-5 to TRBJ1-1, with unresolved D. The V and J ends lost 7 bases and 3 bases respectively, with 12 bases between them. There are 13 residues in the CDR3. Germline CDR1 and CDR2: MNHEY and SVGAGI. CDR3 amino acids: CASNGRLDTEAFF. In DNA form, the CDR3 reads TGTGCCAGCAACGGTCGTCTTGACACTGAAGCTTTCTTT.

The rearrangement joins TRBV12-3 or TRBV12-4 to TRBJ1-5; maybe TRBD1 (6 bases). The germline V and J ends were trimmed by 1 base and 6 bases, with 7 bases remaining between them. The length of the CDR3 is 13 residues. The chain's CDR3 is CASSLGGPQPQHF. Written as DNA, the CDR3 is TGTGCCAGCAGTTTAGGGGGGCCTCAGCCCCAGCATTTT.

The CDR3 sequence is CASSLWGGSGGNTIYF. DNA of the CDR3: TGTGCCAGCAGTTTATGGGGGGGATCAGGTGGAAACACCATATATTTT. V and J are TRBV28 and TRBJ1-3; D possibly corresponds to TRBD1 (5 bases). The germline V and J ends were trimmed by 0 bases and 3 bases, with 12 bases remaining between them. Germline lookup yields CDR1 MDHEN and CDR2 SYDVKM. This CDR3 is 16 amino acids long.

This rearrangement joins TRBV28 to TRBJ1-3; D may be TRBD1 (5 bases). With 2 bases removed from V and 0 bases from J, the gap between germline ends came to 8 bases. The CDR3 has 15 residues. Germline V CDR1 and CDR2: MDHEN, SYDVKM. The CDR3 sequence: CASSLPGLSGNTIYF. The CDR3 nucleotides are TGTGCCAGCAGTTTACCAGGGCTCTCTGGAAACACCATATATTTT.

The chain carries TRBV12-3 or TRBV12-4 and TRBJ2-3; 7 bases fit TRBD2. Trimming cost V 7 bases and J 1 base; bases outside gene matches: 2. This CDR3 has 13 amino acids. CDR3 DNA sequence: TGTGCCAGCAAGGCGGGGGGCACAGATACGCAGTATTTT. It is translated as CASKAGGTDTQYF.

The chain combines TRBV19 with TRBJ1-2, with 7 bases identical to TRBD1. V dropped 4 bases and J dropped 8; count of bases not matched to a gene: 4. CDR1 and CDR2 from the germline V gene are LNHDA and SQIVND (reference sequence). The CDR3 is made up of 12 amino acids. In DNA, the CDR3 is TGTGCCAGTAGTAGACAGGGTGAAGGCTACACCTTC. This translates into CASSRQGEGYTF.